This is a list of T cell receptor beta chains from one sample in a study of metastatic and nonmetastatic thyroid tumors. MiXCR reprocessed the PCR reads for TCRdb. The repertoire has about 41,000 clones, roughly 31% of them found once; the top ten carry around 9.6%. Sequenced input: blood. Receptors were obtained from a male donor with papillary thyroid cancer or a benign thyroid nodule (not recorded which). Some clones in this sample may be carry-over from other donors' samples. Both conserved end residues are part of each CDR3. The D gene is left open where the match is weak. Not all rows give a size; the values are once, few, many and, for expanded clones, a class.

j_call: TRBJ2-7; d_call: NA; clone_size: few; v_call: TRBV6-1; cdr3_nt: TGTGCCAGCCACTGGGGCTACGAGCAGTACTTC; cdr3_aa: CASHWGYEQYF
j_call: TRBJ2-7; d_call: NA; clone_size: NA; v_call: TRBV18; cdr3_nt: TGTGCCAGCTCAGAAGACAGCGGGTCGGGCTACGAGCAGTACTTC; cdr3_aa: CASSEDSGSGYEQYF
j_call: TRBJ2-7; d_call: TRBD2; clone_size: few; v_call: TRBV5-1; cdr3_nt: TGCGCCAGCAGCTTGAAGGGACTAGCGGGAGAAAAATCCTACGAGCAGTACTTC; cdr3_aa: CASSLKGLAGEKSYEQYF
j_call: TRBJ2-7; d_call: NA; clone_size: many; v_call: TRBV7-6; cdr3_nt: TGTGCCAGCACCGCGACCTGGGGGATCTCCTACGAGCAGTACTTC; cdr3_aa: CASTATWGISYEQYF
j_call: TRBJ1-4; d_call: TRBD1; clone_size: many; v_call: TRBV6-1; cdr3_nt: TGTGCCAGCACCAAGGGACAGGCCTCTAATGAAAAACTGTTTTTT; cdr3_aa: CASTKGQASNEKLFF
j_call: TRBJ2-7; d_call: NA; clone_size: NA; v_call: TRBV6-1; cdr3_nt: TGTGCCAGCAGACCTCAACTAGCCGTAGGTTACGAGCAGTACTTC; cdr3_aa: CASRPQLAVGYEQYF
j_call: TRBJ1-1; d_call: NA; clone_size: once; v_call: TRBV7-9; cdr3_nt: TGTGCCAGCAGCTTATCGGGCGAGAACTCTGAAGCTTTCTTT; cdr3_aa: CASSLSGENSEAFF
j_call: TRBJ1-1; d_call: NA; clone_size: many; v_call: TRBV18; cdr3_nt: TGTGCCAGCTCTCTTTCAGGGACCATTTTGAACACTGAAGCTTTCTTT; cdr3_aa: CASSLSGTILNTEAFF
j_call: TRBJ2-7; d_call: NA; clone_size: NA; v_call: TRBV15; cdr3_nt: TGTGCCACCAGCAGAGAGGCAGGGATCTACGAGCAGTACTTC; cdr3_aa: CATSREAGIYEQYF
j_call: TRBJ1-2; d_call: TRBD1; clone_size: NA; v_call: TRBV28; cdr3_nt: TGTGCCAGCAGCACCCCAGGGGGCGCAGATGGCTACACATTC; cdr3_aa: CASSTPGGADGYTF
j_call: TRBJ2-1; d_call: NA; clone_size: NA; v_call: TRBV29-1; cdr3_nt: TGCAGCGTTGTGAGCAGGAGGGATAACAATGAGCAGTTCTTC; cdr3_aa: CSVVSRRDNNEQFF
j_call: TRBJ2-7; d_call: TRBD1; clone_size: many; v_call: TRBV20-1; cdr3_nt: TGCAGTGGAGACAGGGGGCCCTACGAGCAGTACTTC; cdr3_aa: CSGDRGPYEQYF
j_call: TRBJ2-3; d_call: NA; clone_size: many; v_call: TRBV6-5; cdr3_nt: TGTGCCAGCAGTTACACTGACAGCACAGATACGCAGTATTTT; cdr3_aa: CASSYTDSTDTQYF
j_call: TRBJ2-2; d_call: TRBD1; clone_size: once; v_call: TRBV5-1; cdr3_nt: TGCGCCAGCAGCCTGATCGGACAGGCGAGGGGCACCGGGGAGCTGTTTTTT; cdr3_aa: CASSLIGQARGTGELFF
j_call: TRBJ2-7; d_call: TRBD2; clone_size: once; v_call: TRBV7-8; cdr3_nt: TGTGCCAGCAGCACTCGGACTAGCGGGAGTTGGTACGAGCAGTACTTC; cdr3_aa: CASSTRTSGSWYEQYF
j_call: TRBJ1-2; d_call: NA; clone_size: NA; v_call: TRBV3-1; cdr3_nt: TGTGCCAGCAGCAACTCCGCCGGGGACTATGGCTACACCTTC; cdr3_aa: CASSNSAGDYGYTF
j_call: TRBJ1-2; d_call: TRBD1; clone_size: many; v_call: TRBV12-3/TRBV12-4; cdr3_nt: TGTGCCAGCAGCCTTTTGAGGGCAGGGGGGTACACCTTC; cdr3_aa: CASSLLRAGGYTF
j_call: TRBJ2-7; d_call: TRBD2; clone_size: few; v_call: TRBV3-1; cdr3_nt: TGTGCCAGCAGCCATCCAGGACTAGCGGGAGACGAGCAGTACTTC; cdr3_aa: CASSHPGLAGDEQYF
j_call: TRBJ1-1; d_call: NA; clone_size: many; v_call: TRBV20-1; cdr3_nt: TGCAGTGCTCGGGTGGGGGGGATCTCTGAAGCTTTCTTT; cdr3_aa: CSARVGGISEAFF
j_call: TRBJ1-5; d_call: NA; clone_size: NA; v_call: TRBV6-1; cdr3_nt: TGTGCCAGCAGCCTCTGGGTGGATCAGCCCCAGCATTTT; cdr3_aa: CASSLWVDQPQHF
j_call: TRBJ2-7; d_call: NA; clone_size: NA; v_call: TRBV5-4; cdr3_nt: TGTGCCAGCAGCTTGCGCCAAGAAGGGGGGCAGTACTTC; cdr3_aa: CASSLRQEGGQYF
j_call: TRBJ2-3; d_call: TRBD2; clone_size: NA; v_call: TRBV5-1; cdr3_nt: TGCGCCAGCAGCTTGGGAGCAGCGGGAGAAGATACGCAGTATTTT; cdr3_aa: CASSLGAAGEDTQYF
j_call: TRBJ2-7; d_call: TRBD2; clone_size: NA; v_call: TRBV11-2; cdr3_nt: TGTGACAGCAGACATCCGACCCCGGGACTAGCGAGATACGAGCAGTACTTC; cdr3_aa: CDSRHPTPGLARYEQYF
j_call: TRBJ1-4; d_call: TRBD1; clone_size: many; v_call: TRBV15; cdr3_nt: TGTGCCACCAGCGGCGGGACAGTCAATGAAAAACTGTTTTTT; cdr3_aa: CATSGGTVNEKLFF
j_call: TRBJ1-2; d_call: NA; clone_size: NA; v_call: TRBV20-1; cdr3_nt: TGCAGTGCTTCACAGGTGCCTCTCTTC; cdr3_aa: CSASQVPLF
j_call: TRBJ1-6; d_call: TRBD1; clone_size: NA; v_call: TRBV9; cdr3_nt: TGTGCCAGCAGCCCCCAGGACAGGGCTTATTCACCCCTCCAGTTT; cdr3_aa: CASSPQDRAYSPLQF
j_call: TRBJ2-5; d_call: NA; clone_size: many; v_call: TRBV28; cdr3_nt: TGTGCCAGCAGTTTATCAGGGACTGGGGAGACCCAGTACTTC; cdr3_aa: CASSLSGTGETQYF
j_call: TRBJ2-3; d_call: NA; clone_size: NA; v_call: TRBV7-8; cdr3_nt: TGTGCCAGCAGCCAGTGGTCCTTAGCAAGCACAGATACGCAGTATTTT; cdr3_aa: CASSQWSLASTDTQYF
j_call: TRBJ2-7; d_call: NA; clone_size: many; v_call: TRBV12-3/TRBV12-4; cdr3_nt: TGTGCCAGCAGTTTAGCGGGGCGGGGAGGTTCCTACGAGCAGTACTTC; cdr3_aa: CASSLAGRGGSYEQYF
j_call: TRBJ2-3; d_call: NA; clone_size: NA; v_call: TRBV7-6; cdr3_nt: TGTGCCAGCAGCTTTGGTACGATAGGCGGGGCTAGCACAGATACGCTGTATTTT; cdr3_aa: CASSFGTIGGASTDTLYF
j_call: TRBJ2-3; d_call: NA; clone_size: many; v_call: TRBV5-1; cdr3_nt: TGCGCCAGCAGCTTGGTGAGTGTCAGCACAGATACGCAGTATTTT; cdr3_aa: CASSLVSVSTDTQYF
j_call: TRBJ2-5; d_call: NA; clone_size: NA; v_call: TRBV6-1; cdr3_nt: TGTGCCAGCAGTGAAGCGGGCAGGGAAGGAGAGACCCAGTACTTC; cdr3_aa: CASSEAGREGETQYF
j_call: TRBJ1-2; d_call: NA; clone_size: many; v_call: TRBV28; cdr3_nt: TGTGCCAGCAGTTCACCCCGTTCGGGGAACTTGGGCTACACCTTC; cdr3_aa: CASSSPRSGNLGYTF
j_call: TRBJ1-4; d_call: TRBD1; clone_size: many; v_call: TRBV14; cdr3_nt: TGTGCCAGCAGCCCAAACCCCCTTACAGGGGAGCCTAATGAAAAACTGTTTTTT; cdr3_aa: CASSPNPLTGEPNEKLFF
j_call: TRBJ2-7; d_call: NA; clone_size: NA; v_call: TRBV19; cdr3_nt: TGTGCCAGTAGCCCCTCGGGGGAGCCAGGGGTTGAGCAGTACTTC; cdr3_aa: CASSPSGEPGVEQYF
j_call: TRBJ2-7; d_call: NA; clone_size: many; v_call: TRBV12-5; cdr3_nt: TGTGCTAGTCAAAGGTTTCTGTTGGGCCAGCCTAGCTCCTACGAGCAGTACTTC; cdr3_aa: CASQRFLLGQPSSYEQYF
j_call: TRBJ1-1; d_call: TRBD1; clone_size: NA; v_call: TRBV5-1; cdr3_nt: TGCGCCAGCAGCTGGACAGGGAGCACTGAAGCTTTCTTT; cdr3_aa: CASSWTGSTEAFF
j_call: TRBJ1-1; d_call: NA; clone_size: NA; v_call: TRBV6-2/TRBV6-3; cdr3_nt: TGTGCCAGCAGTTACATAGGGAGGAACACTGAAGCTTTCTTT; cdr3_aa: CASSYIGRNTEAFF
j_call: TRBJ1-2; d_call: NA; clone_size: NA; v_call: TRBV5-1; cdr3_nt: TGCGCCAGCAGCTTGGACAGGGAGAACTATGGCTACACCTTC; cdr3_aa: CASSLDRENYGYTF
j_call: TRBJ1-1; d_call: NA; clone_size: few; v_call: TRBV11-2; cdr3_nt: TGTGCCAGCAGCCCTGGGGTTTTGAACACTGAAGCTTTCTTT; cdr3_aa: CASSPGVLNTEAFF
j_call: TRBJ2-5; d_call: TRBD1; clone_size: many; v_call: TRBV5-1; cdr3_nt: TGCGCCAGCAGCCCGGAGCAAGGGGGCAGACAGACCCAGTACTTC; cdr3_aa: CASSPEQGGRQTQYF
j_call: TRBJ2-2; d_call: TRBD2; clone_size: many; v_call: TRBV19; cdr3_nt: TGTGCCAGTAGTATGGGGGAGGGCCTTCCCGGGGAGCTGTTTTTT; cdr3_aa: CASSMGEGLPGELFF
j_call: TRBJ1-3; d_call: NA; clone_size: many; v_call: TRBV11-3; cdr3_nt: TGTGCCAGCAGCTTAGTTACCCCTGGAGGGTCCGGAAACACCATATATTTT; cdr3_aa: CASSLVTPGGSGNTIYF
j_call: TRBJ2-3; d_call: TRBD1; clone_size: NA; v_call: TRBV15; cdr3_nt: TGTGCCACCAGCAGTACCTGGGCCTCAATGGGACAGGGGTACACAGATACGCAGTATTTT; cdr3_aa: CATSSTWASMGQGYTDTQYF
j_call: TRBJ2-1; d_call: NA; clone_size: many; v_call: TRBV4-1; cdr3_nt: TGCGCCAGCAGCCAAGCAGGGGATGAGCAGTTCTTC; cdr3_aa: CASSQAGDEQFF
j_call: TRBJ2-7; d_call: TRBD2; clone_size: medium-sized; v_call: TRBV6-1; cdr3_nt: TGTGCCAGCAGTGAAGGGCTAGCGGGGAGCCACGAGCAGTACTTC; cdr3_aa: CASSEGLAGSHEQYF
j_call: TRBJ2-3; d_call: TRBD2; clone_size: many; v_call: TRBV20-1; cdr3_nt: TGCAGTGCTGCCCCACCTAGCGGGAGGGGAACAGATACGCAGTATTTT; cdr3_aa: CSAAPPSGRGTDTQYF
j_call: TRBJ2-1; d_call: NA; clone_size: many; v_call: TRBV7-2; cdr3_nt: TGTGCCAGCACCTTAGGGCGAACCCACAATGAGCAGTTCTTC; cdr3_aa: CASTLGRTHNEQFF
j_call: TRBJ2-2; d_call: TRBD1; clone_size: many; v_call: TRBV6-1; cdr3_nt: TGTGCCAGCGGATGGGACAGGGCCGCTGCCGGGGAGCTGTTTTTT; cdr3_aa: CASGWDRAAAGELFF
j_call: TRBJ2-3; d_call: TRBD2; clone_size: many; v_call: TRBV4-2; cdr3_nt: TGTGCCAGCAGCCAAGCGGGTTGGGAAGCGGGGGGGCCCGGTACGCAGTATTTT; cdr3_aa: CASSQAGWEAGGPGTQYF
j_call: TRBJ1-4; d_call: NA; clone_size: medium-sized; v_call: TRBV4-1; cdr3_nt: TGCGCCAGCAGAGGGATCGGGCCAACTAATGAAAAACTGTTTTTT; cdr3_aa: CASRGIGPTNEKLFF
j_call: TRBJ1-6; d_call: NA; clone_size: many; v_call: TRBV5-6; cdr3_nt: TGTGCCAGCAGCTTAACCGTAGATTCACCCCTCCACTTT; cdr3_aa: CASSLTVDSPLHF
j_call: TRBJ2-2; d_call: NA; clone_size: NA; v_call: TRBV6-1; cdr3_nt: TGTGCCAGCAGTGGAAGTGGGTTGAGGAGCGTGGAGCTGTTTTTT; cdr3_aa: CASSGSGLRSVELFF
j_call: TRBJ2-3; d_call: TRBD2; clone_size: many; v_call: TRBV27; cdr3_nt: TGTGCCAGCAGTTTAGCCCGGACTAGCGGTAATGTGGCAGATACGCAGTATTTT; cdr3_aa: CASSLARTSGNVADTQYF
j_call: TRBJ2-5; d_call: TRBD2; clone_size: few; v_call: TRBV19; cdr3_nt: TGTGCCAGTAGTACGTCTAGCGGCCAAGAGACCCAGTACTTC; cdr3_aa: CASSTSSGQETQYF
j_call: TRBJ2-7; d_call: NA; clone_size: NA; v_call: TRBV6-1; cdr3_nt: TGTGCCAGCCGGGAACGGAGCTACGAGCAGTACTTC; cdr3_aa: CASRERSYEQYF
j_call: TRBJ2-5; d_call: NA; clone_size: medium-sized; v_call: TRBV11-2; cdr3_nt: TGTGCCAGCAGCTTAGGTGGCGGAAACCAAGAGACCCAGTACTTC; cdr3_aa: CASSLGGGNQETQYF